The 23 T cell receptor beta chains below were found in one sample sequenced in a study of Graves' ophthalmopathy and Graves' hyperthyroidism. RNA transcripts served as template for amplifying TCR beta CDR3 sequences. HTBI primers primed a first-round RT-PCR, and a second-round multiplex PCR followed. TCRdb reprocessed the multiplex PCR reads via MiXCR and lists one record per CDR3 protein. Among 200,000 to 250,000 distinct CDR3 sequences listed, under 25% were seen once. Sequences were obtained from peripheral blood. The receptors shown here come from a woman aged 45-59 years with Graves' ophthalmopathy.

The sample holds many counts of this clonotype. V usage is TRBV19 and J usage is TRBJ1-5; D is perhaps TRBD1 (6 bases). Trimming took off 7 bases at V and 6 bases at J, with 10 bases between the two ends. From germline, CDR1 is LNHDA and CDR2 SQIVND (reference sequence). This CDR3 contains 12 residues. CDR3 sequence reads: CASNTGFQPQHF. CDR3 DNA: TGTGCCAGTAATACAGGGTTTCAGCCCCAGCATTTT.

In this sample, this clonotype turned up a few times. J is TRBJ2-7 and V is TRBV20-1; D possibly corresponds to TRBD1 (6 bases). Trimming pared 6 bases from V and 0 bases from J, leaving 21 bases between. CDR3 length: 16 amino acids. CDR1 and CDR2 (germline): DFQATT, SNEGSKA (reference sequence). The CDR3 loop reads CSANHLDRGNSYEQYF. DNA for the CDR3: TGCAGTGCCAACCATCTGGACAGAGGAAACTCCTACGAGCAGTACTTC.

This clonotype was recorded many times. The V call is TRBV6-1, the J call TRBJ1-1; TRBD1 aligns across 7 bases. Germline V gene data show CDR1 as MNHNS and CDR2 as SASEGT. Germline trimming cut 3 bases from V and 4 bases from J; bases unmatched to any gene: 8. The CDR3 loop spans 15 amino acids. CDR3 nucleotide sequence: TGTGCCAGCAGTGACAGGGGGGGTTTAGGCACTGAAGCTTTCTTT. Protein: CASSDRGGLGTEAFF.

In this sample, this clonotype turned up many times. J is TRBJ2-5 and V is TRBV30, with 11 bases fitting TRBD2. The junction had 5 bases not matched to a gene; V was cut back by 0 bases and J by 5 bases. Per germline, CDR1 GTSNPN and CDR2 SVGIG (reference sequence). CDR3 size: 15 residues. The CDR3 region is CAWSVQTSGSETQYF. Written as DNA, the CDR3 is TGTGCCTGGAGTGTACAAACTAGCGGGAGTGAGACCCAGTACTTC. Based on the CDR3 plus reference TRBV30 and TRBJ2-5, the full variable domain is SQTIHQWPATLVQPVGSPLSLECTVEGTSNPNLYWYRQAAGRGLQLLFYSVGIGQISSEVPQNLSASRPQDRQFILSSKKLLLSDSGFYLCAWSVQTSGSETQYFGPGTRLLVL.

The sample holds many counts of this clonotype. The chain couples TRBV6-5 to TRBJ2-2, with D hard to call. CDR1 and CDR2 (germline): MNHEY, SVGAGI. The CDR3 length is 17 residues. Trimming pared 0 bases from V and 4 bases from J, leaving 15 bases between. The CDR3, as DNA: TGTGCCAGCAGTTACTCGAAGGGCGGAACCCCCACCGGGGAGCTGTTTTTT. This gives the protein CASSYSKGGTPTGELFF.

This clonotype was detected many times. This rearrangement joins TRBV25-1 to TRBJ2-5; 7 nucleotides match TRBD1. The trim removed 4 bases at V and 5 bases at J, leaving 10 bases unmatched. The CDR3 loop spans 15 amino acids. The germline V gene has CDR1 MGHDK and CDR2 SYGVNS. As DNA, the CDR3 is TGTGCCAGCAGTGGACAGGGCCGGACGCGGGAGACCCAGTACTTC. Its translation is CASSGQGRTRETQYF.

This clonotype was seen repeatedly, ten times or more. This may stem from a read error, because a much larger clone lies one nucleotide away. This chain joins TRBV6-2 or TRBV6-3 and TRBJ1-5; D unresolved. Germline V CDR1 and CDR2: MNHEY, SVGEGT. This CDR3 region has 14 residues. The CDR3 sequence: CASSYSGGNQSQHF. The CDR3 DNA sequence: TGTGCCAGCAGTTACTCGGGCGGAAATCAGTCCCAGCATTTT.

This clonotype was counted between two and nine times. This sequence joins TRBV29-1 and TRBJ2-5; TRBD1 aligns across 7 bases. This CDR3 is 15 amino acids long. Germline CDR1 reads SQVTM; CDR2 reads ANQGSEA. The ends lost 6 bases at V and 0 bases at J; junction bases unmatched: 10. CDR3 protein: CSVRLWDRDQETQYF. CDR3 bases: TGCAGCGTCCGTCTATGGGACAGAGACCAAGAGACCCAGTACTTC.

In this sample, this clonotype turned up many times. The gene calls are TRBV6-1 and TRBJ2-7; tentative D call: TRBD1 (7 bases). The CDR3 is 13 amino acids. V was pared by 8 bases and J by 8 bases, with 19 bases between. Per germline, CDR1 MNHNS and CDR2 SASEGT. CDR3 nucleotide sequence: TGTGCCAGCGGGGGGCGCCAGGGGGATAAGCAGTACTTC. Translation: CASGGRQGDKQYF.

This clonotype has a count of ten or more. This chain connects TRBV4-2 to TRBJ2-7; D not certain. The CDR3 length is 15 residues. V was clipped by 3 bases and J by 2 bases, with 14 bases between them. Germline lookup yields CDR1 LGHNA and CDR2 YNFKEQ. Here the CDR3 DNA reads TGTGCCAGCAGCCAGGATAGGGCAGAAACCTACGAGCAGTACTTC. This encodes CASSQDRAETYEQYF.

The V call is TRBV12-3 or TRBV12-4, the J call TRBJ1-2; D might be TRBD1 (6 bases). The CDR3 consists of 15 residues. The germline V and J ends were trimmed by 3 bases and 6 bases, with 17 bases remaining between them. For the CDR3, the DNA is TGTGCCAGCAGTTTTCTAACAGGGTGGGCGGATGGCTACACCTTC. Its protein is CASSFLTGWADGYTF.

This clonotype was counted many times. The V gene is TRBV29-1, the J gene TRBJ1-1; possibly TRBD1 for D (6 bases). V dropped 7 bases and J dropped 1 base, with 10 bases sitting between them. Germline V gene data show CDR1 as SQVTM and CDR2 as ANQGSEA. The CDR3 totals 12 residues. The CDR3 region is CSGGQPNTEAFF. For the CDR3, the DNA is TGCAGCGGAGGACAGCCGAACACTGAAGCTTTCTTT.

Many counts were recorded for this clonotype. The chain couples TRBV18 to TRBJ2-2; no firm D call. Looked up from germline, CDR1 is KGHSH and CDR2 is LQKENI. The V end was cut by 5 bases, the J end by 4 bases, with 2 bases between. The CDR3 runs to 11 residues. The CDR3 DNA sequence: TGTGCCAGCTCAATCACCGGGGAGCTGTTTTTT. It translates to CASSITGELFF.

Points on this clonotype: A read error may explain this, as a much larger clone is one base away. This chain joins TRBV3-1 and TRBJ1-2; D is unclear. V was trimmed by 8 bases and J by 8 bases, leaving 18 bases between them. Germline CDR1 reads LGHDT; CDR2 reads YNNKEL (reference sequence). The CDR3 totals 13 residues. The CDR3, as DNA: TGTGCCAGCCGCCGGTCTAGTGTTCCGGGCTACACCTTC. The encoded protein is CASRRSSVPGYTF.

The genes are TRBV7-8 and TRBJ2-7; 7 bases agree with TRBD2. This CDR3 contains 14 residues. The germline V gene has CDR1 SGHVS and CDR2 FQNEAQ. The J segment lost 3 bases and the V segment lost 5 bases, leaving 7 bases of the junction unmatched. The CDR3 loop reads CASSPVAGDYEQYF. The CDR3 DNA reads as TGTGCCAGCAGCCCTGTGGCGGGAGACTACGAGCAGTACTTC.

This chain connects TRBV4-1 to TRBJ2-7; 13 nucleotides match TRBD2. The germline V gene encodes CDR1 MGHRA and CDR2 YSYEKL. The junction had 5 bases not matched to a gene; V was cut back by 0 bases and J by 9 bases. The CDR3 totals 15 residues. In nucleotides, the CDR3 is TGCGCCAGCAGCCAAGAACTAGCGGGAGGGGGACGGCAGTACTTC. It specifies CASSQELAGGGRQYF.

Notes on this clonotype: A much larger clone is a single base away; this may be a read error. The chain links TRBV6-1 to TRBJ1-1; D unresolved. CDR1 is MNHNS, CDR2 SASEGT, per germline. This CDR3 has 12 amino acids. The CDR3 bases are TGTGCCAGCAGTGCCGCCCAGACTGAAGCTTCCTTT. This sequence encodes CASSAAQTEASF.

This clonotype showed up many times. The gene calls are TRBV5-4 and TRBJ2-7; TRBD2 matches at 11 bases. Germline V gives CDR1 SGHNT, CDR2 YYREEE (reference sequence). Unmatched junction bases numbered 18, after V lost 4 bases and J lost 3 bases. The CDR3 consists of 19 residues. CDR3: CASSATGTSGDVDHYEQYF. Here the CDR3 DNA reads TGTGCCAGCAGCGCGACCGGGACTAGCGGAGATGTGGACCACTACGAGCAGTACTTC.

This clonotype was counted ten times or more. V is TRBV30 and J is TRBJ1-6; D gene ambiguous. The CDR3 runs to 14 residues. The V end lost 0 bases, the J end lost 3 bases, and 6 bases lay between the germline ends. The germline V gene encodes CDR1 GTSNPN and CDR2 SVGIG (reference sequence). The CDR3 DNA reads TGTGCCTGGAGTGTAGGACGCTATAATTCACCCCTCCACTTT. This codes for CAWSVGRYNSPLHF.

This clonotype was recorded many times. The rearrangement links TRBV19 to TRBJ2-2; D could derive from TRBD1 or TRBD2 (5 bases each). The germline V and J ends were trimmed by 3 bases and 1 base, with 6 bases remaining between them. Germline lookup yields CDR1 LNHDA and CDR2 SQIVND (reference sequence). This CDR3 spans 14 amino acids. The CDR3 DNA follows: TGTGCCAGTAGTATGGGACGGAACACCGGGGAGCTGTTTTTT. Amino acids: CASSMGRNTGELFF.

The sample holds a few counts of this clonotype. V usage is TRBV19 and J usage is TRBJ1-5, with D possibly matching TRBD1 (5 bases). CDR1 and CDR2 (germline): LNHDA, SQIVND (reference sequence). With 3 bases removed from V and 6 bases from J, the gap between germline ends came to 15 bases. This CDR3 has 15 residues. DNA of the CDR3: TGTGCCAGTAGTATTCGGGGACCTCTCAGTCAGCCCCAGCATTTT. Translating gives CASSIRGPLSQPQHF.

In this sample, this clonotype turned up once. CDR3 amino acids: CASSQNSRRAEQYF. As DNA, the CDR3 is TGTGCCAGCAGTCAAAACTCGCGCAGGGCCGAGCAGTACTTC. The rearrangement uses TRBV6-1 and TRBJ2-7, with D tentatively TRBD1 (5 bases). The V end was cut by 5 bases, the J end by 6 bases, with 17 bases between. Germline lookup yields CDR1 MNHNS and CDR2 SASEGT. This CDR3 spans 14 amino acids.

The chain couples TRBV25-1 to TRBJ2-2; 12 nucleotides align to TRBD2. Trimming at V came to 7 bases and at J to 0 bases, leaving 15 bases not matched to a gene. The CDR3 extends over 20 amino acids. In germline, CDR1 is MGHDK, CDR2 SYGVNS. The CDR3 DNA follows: TGTGCCAGCAAATACGCCCCGGGACTAGCGGGTTGGACGAACACCGGGGAGCTGTTTTTT. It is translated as CASKYAPGLAGWTNTGELFF.